The present T cell receptor beta chain was sequenced within a study of blood T cell repertoires in COVID-19. About the study: Both acute and convalescent COVID-19 samples were obtained from the United States, Italy and Spain.

The V and J ends lost 7 bases and 0 bases respectively, with 10 bases between them. Per germline, CDR1 LNHDA and CDR2 SQIVND (reference sequence). The CDR3 runs to 14 residues. Clones were read by immunoSEQ multiplex PCR, and TCRdb kept only the in-frame ones, dropping some. The table has about 230,000 clones, roughly 85% seen once. This study enrolled people aged about 18 to 100 from about two dozen US geographic areas. Categorization into cohorts depended on clinical history that participants reported. Two negative PCRs, clearance, or symptom resolution were required of recovered Cohort 3 donors. The TCR originated in a man aged 25-45 years who had recovered from COVID-19. The chain joins TRBV19 to TRBJ1-3; no firm D call. Sample: PBMCs or T cells enriched from blood (not recorded which). The CDR3 loop reads CASTMVSSGNTIYF. The CDR3 bases are TGTGCCAGTACTATGGTGAGCTCTGGAAACACCATATATTTT.